This T cell receptor (beta chain) was documented in a study of blood T cells in healthy people across ages. Study conclusions and caveats: When one million T cells were used, diversity estimates were thought to be underestimates.

The extraction recovered at least 5 micrograms of total RNA per sample. About this clonotype itself: Its antigen remains unknown.

With a J-beta primer mix and a sample-barcoded 5' primer, a second PCR ran about 7 to 12 cycles. TCRdb analysed the 5' RACE reads with MiXCR anew, one entry per CDR3 protein. The sample yields 550,000 to 700,000 distinct CDR3 sequences, 27% seen once. The germline CDR1 and CDR2 sequences are SGHRS and YFSETQ. The CDR3 consists of 16 residues. Input material: blood. The rearrangement links TRBV5-1 to TRBJ2-5; D may match TRBD1 or TRBD2 (6 bases each). TRBJ2-1 matches the DNA end more closely, so the J call is doubtful. The clonotype comes from a woman in her sixties or seventies in good health. The CDR3 DNA sequence: TGCGCCAGCAGCTTGAGAGTCGGGGGCACCTACAATGAGCAGTTCTTC. Amino acids: CASSLRVGGTYNEQFF.